This T cell receptor (beta chain) is drawn from a study of blood T cell repertoires in COVID-19. Sequencing was performed with immunoSEQ multiplex PCR; in TCRdb, only in-frame clones are kept and a portion is missing. This table has a few hundred thousand clones, 87% appearing once. The receptor was derived from a woman aged 25-40 years who had recovered from COVID-19. Sequencing was performed on PBMCs or T cells enriched from blood (not recorded which).

The CDR3 coding sequence is TGTGCCAGTAGTGCCGCCCGAGGGATCTACAATGAGCAGTTCTTC. This encodes CASSAARGIYNEQFF. The chain couples TRBV19 to TRBJ2-1, with a tentative D call TRBD2 (5 bases). Per the germline V gene, CDR1 is LNHDA and CDR2 is SQIVND (reference sequence). The CDR3 totals 15 residues. Trimming shortened V by 5 bases and J by 3 bases, and 14 bases separated the two germline ends.